This T cell receptor beta chain derives from a study of technical replicates of blood from four donors. Germline V gene sequence: CDR1 GTSNPN, CDR2 SVGIG (reference sequence). V gave up 4 bases and J gave up 4 bases, with 14 bases separating them. There are 14 residues in the CDR3. TCRdb's table, derived via immunoSEQ multiplex PCR, lists solely in-frame clones and lacks some. The sample consists of around 70,000 clones, just under 95% of them appearing once. Sample: T cells isolated from PBMCs. The chain is built from TRBV30 and TRBJ2-1; maybe TRBD1 (6 bases). The TCR originated in a human donor in good health. The CDR3 DNA is TGTGCCTGGACTGACAGGAGACTTTACAATGAGCAGTTCTTC. It translates to CAWTDRRLYNEQFF.